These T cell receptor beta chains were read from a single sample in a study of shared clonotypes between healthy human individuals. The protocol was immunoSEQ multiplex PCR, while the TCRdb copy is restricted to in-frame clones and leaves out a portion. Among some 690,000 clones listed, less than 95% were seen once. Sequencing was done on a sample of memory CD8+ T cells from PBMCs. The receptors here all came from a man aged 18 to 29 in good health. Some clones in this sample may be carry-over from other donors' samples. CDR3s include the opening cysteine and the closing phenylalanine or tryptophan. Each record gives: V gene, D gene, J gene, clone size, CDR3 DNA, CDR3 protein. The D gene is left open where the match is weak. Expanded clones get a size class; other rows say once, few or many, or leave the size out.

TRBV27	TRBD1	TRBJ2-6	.	TGTGCCAGCAGTCTGGGGGACAGGGAAGACTCTGGGGCCAACGTCCTGACTTTC	CASSLGDREDSGANVLTF
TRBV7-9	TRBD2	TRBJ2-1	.	TGTGCCAGTAGGCGGGAGTTTGATGAGCAGTTCTTC	CASRREFDEQFF
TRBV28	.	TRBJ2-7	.	TGTGCCAGCAGTTTACTTACAAGGGACGAGCAGTACTTC	CASSLLTRDEQYF
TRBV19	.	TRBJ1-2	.	TGTGCCAGTAGGTTTCAGGGCCCTGGCTACACCTTC	CASRFQGPGYTF
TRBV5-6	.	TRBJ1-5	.	TGTGCCAGCAGCTTAGGGACCCTTGGTCAGCCCCAGCATTTT	CASSLGTLGQPQHF
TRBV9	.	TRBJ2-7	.	TGTGCCAGCAGCGTAGGGGGCCGGGAGGAGCAGTACTTC	CASSVGGREEQYF
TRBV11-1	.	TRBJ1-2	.	TGTGCCAGCAGCTTACAAGGGAGGAACGATGGCTACACCTTC	CASSLQGRNDGYTF
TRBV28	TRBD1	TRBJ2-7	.	TGTGCCAGCAGTTTCCCGGGACAGGGGGGCATCAGCTCCTACGAGCAGTACTTC	CASSFPGQGGISSYEQYF
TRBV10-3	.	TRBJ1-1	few	TGTGCCATCAGGCCGAGACTGTCCAACAACACTGAAGCTTTCTTT	CAIRPRLSNNTEAFF
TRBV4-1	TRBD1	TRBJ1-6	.	TGCGCCAGCAGCCAAGGGCAGGGGGCAGGTTCACCCCTCCACTTT	CASSQGQGAGSPLHF
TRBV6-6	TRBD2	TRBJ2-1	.	TGTGCCAGCTGTTATAGCGGGAGGGCGGGGGATGAGCAGTTCTTC	CASCYSGRAGDEQFF
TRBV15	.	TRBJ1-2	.	TGTGCCACCAGCAGAGATTGGAAAACGTCTGGAGGCGACGGCTACACCTTC	CATSRDWKTSGGDGYTF
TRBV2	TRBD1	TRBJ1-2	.	TGTGCCAGCAGGACAGGGGACAGGGGCCCTGGCTACACCTTC	CASRTGDRGPGYTF
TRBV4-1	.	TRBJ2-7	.	TGCGCCAGCAGCGCCTTGCAGCGCGCGGGCTACGAGCAGTACTTC	CASSALQRAGYEQYF
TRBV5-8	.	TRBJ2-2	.	TGTGCCAGCAGCTTGGGACGGCTGAACACCGGGGAGCTGTTTTTT	CASSLGRLNTGELFF
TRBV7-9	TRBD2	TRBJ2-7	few	TGTGCCAGCAGCTTAAGGGAGGGTGGGGGTTACGAGCAGTACTTC	CASSLREGGGYEQYF
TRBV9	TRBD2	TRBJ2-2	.	TGTGCCAGCAGCGCCGCCGGGACTAGAGCAGCCGGGGAGCTGTTTTTT	CASSAAGTRAAGELFF
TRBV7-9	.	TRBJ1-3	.	TGTGCCAGCAGCCTCTTTCATTGGGGCTCTGGAAACACCATATATTTT	CASSLFHWGSGNTIYF
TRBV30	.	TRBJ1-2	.	TGTGCCTGGAGTGAAGCGATTTATGGCTACACCTTC	CAWSEAIYGYTF
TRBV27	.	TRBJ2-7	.	TGTGCCAGCACCCCCCGTGGGGGGTACGAGCAGTACTTC	CASTPRGGYEQYF
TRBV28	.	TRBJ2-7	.	TGTGCCAGCAGTTTAACAACTTCCTCCGGGACGGTGCTCTCCTACGAGCAGTACTTC	CASSLTTSSGTVLSYEQYF
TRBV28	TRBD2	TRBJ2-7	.	TGTGCCAGCAGTTTTAGGACTAGCGGGAGGGCCAAGCAGTACTTC	CASSFRTSGRAKQYF
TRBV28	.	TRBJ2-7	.	TGTGCCACACAGGGTTACGAGCAGTACTTC	CATQGYEQYF
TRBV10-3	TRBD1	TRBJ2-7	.	TGTGCCATCAAACTGGGACAGGGGGTGCTGTACTTC	CAIKLGQGVLYF
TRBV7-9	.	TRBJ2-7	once	TGTGCCAGCAGCTTACGTGGAAACGAGCAGTACTTC	CASSLRGNEQYF
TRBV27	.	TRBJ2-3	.	TGTGCCAGCAGAGAAGGCCTGTTCTCCCTCACAGATACGCAGTATTTT	CASREGLFSLTDTQYF
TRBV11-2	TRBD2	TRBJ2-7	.	TGTGCCAGCAGCTTCTCGGGTAGCGGGAGCTACGAGCAGTACTTC	CASSFSGSGSYEQYF